These 15 T cell receptor beta chains share one sample of origin, sequenced in a study of blood T cell repertoires in COVID-19. Clones were read by immunoSEQ multiplex PCR, and TCRdb kept only the in-frame ones, dropping some. The table records under 70,000 clones, nearly 90% of them present only once. The sequenced material came from peripheral blood. The receptor source for this set is a man between 60 and 75 years old with active COVID-19.

The chain couples TRBV11-2 to TRBJ2-1; D is ambiguous. Between the trimmed V and J ends, which lost 5 bases and 15 bases, there was a span of 23 bases. The CDR3 has 14 residues. Germline V gene lookup returns CDR1 SGHAT and CDR2 FQNNGV. CDR3 protein: CASSVVYGPKVLFF. The DNA for the CDR3 is TGTGCCAGCAGCGTGGTTTATGGCCCGAAAGTTTTGTTCTTC.

This chain uses TRBV6-2 or TRBV6-3 with TRBJ1-5; TRBD1 aligns across 11 bases. J was trimmed by 1 base and V by 4 bases; bases with no gene match: 3. The CDR3 sequence is 16 residues long. CDR1 is MNHEY, CDR2 SVGEGT, per germline. This CDR3 is CASSSGTGGSNQPQHF. DNA for the CDR3: TGTGCCAGCAGTTCCGGGACAGGGGGAAGCAATCAGCCCCAGCATTTT.

V gene TRBV29-1 combines with J gene TRBJ1-1, with 7 positions matching TRBD1. The germline V gene has CDR1 SQVTM and CDR2 ANQGSEA. This CDR3 has 13 amino acids. Germline trimming cut 7 bases from V and 9 bases from J; bases unmatched to any gene: 14. The CDR3: CSATRTGLIKAFF. DNA for the CDR3: TGCAGCGCAACGAGGACAGGCCTTATCAAAGCTTTCTTT.

J is TRBJ1-5 and V is TRBV7-2; D ambiguous. Germline CDR1 is SGHTA and CDR2 is FQGNSA. The CDR3 contains 15 residues. Trimming left V 0 bases short and J 5 bases short, with 11 bases between. CDR3 sequence: CASSLALGGDQPQHF. CDR3 nucleotides: TGTGCCAGCAGCTTAGCGTTGGGCGGGGATCAGCCCCAGCATTTT. Full variable domain (outside the CDR3, taken from reference TRBV7-2 and TRBJ1-5): GAGVSQSPSNKVTEKGKDVELRCDPISGHTALYWYRQSLGQGLEFLIYFQGNSAPDKSGLPSDRFSAERTGGSVSTLTIQRTQQEDSAVYLCASSLALGGDQPQHFGDGTRLSIL.

The V and J genes are TRBV6-6 and TRBJ2-6; 11 bases fit TRBD2. Germline assignment: CDR1 MNHNY and CDR2 SVGAGI (reference sequence). The CDR3 runs 17 residues. V gave up 5 bases and J gave up 4 bases; unmatched junction bases: 7. The CDR3 sequence: CASSRVSGGAGANVLTF. The CDR3 DNA is TGTGCCAGCAGTCGTGTTAGCGGGGGGGCAGGGGCCAACGTCCTGACTTTC.

The chain recombines TRBV5-8 with TRBJ2-7; tentative D call: TRBD2 (6 bases). Trimming pared 1 base from V and 2 bases from J, leaving 10 bases between. Germline CDR1 SGHTS, CDR2 YDEGEE. CDR3 length equals 14 residues. The CDR3 loop is CASSLPGRPYEQYF. For the CDR3, the DNA is TGTGCCAGCAGCTTGCCAGGGAGGCCCTACGAGCAGTACTTC.

CDR3: CATQETSGAKNIQYF. CDR3 in DNA: TGTGCCACCCAAGAGACTAGCGGAGCCAAAAACATTCAGTACTTC. The chain combines TRBV28 with TRBJ2-4, with 9 positions matching TRBD2. CDR3 length equals 15 residues. Germline CDR1 MDHEN, CDR2 SYDVKM. V trimming: 10 bases; J trimming: 0 bases; junction bases outside the gene matches: 7.

The gene calls are TRBV29-1 and TRBJ1-2, with 7 positions matching TRBD1. With 6 bases clipped from V and 8 bases from J, the junction kept 6 bases outside the gene matches. Per germline, CDR1 SQVTM and CDR2 ANQGSEA. CDR3 length: 11 residues. CDR3 residues: CSVQGGQGYTF. The CDR3 DNA sequence: TGCAGCGTCCAGGGGGGACAGGGCTACACCTTC.

V usage is TRBV3-1 (or the pseudogene TRBV3-2) and J usage is TRBJ2-3; D gene uncertain. V lost 1 base to trimming and J lost 3 bases, with 8 bases between them. The germline CDR1 and CDR2 sequences are LGHDT and YNNKEL (reference sequence). The CDR3 contains 14 residues. CDR3 in DNA: TGTGCCAGCAGCCAAGTTACGCGAACAGATACGCAGTATTTT. Translation gives CASSQVTRTDTQYF.

This sequence joins TRBV4-1 and TRBJ1-4; D is perhaps TRBD1 (5 bases). The CDR3 is 12 amino acids. V gave up 3 bases and J gave up 14 bases, with 13 bases separating them. From germline, CDR1 is MGHRA and CDR2 YSYEKL. The CDR3 DNA sequence: TGCGCCAGCAGCCACGCGGGACCCACCCTGTTTTTT. It yields the protein CASSHAGPTLFF.

The chain recombines TRBV5-4 with TRBJ1-5; D is unresolved. The germline V and J ends were trimmed by 1 base and 3 bases, with 2 bases remaining between them. Germline assignment: CDR1 SGHNT and CDR2 YYREEE (reference sequence). The CDR3 is made up of 12 amino acids. This CDR3 is CASSLYNQPQHF. CDR3 DNA: TGTGCCAGCAGCTTGTACAATCAGCCCCAGCATTTT.

V gene TRBV11-2 combines with J gene TRBJ2-3; D is perhaps TRBD1 (6 bases). The CDR3 runs 14 residues. V lost 3 bases to trimming and J lost 1 base, with 8 bases between them. The germline V gene encodes CDR1 SGHAT and CDR2 FQNNGV. CDR3: CASSFPGGTDTQYF. The CDR3, as DNA: TGTGCCAGCAGCTTCCCAGGGGGCACAGATACGCAGTATTTT.

This clone has only one observation. The rearrangement uses TRBV7-8 and TRBJ1-1, with D unclear. Germline assignment: CDR1 SGHVS and CDR2 FQNEAQ. V dropped 2 bases and J dropped 1 base, with 5 bases sitting between them. The CDR3 covers 13 residues. CDR3 coding DNA: TGTGCCAGCAGCTTAAGAGGGAACACTGAAGCTTTCTTT. Its translation is CASSLRGNTEAFF.

The V and J genes are TRBV3-1 (or the pseudogene TRBV3-2) and TRBJ2-7; 7 bases match TRBD1. Germline V gene sequence: CDR1 LGHDT, CDR2 YNNKEL (reference sequence). This CDR3 has 15 amino acids. Trimming removed 2 bases from V and 2 bases from J; junction bases left unmatched: 6. The CDR3 DNA reads TGTGCCAGCAGCCAACCGGGACAGAAAACCTACGAGCAGTACTTC. This encodes CASSQPGQKTYEQYF.

The chain links TRBV7-2 to TRBJ1-2; D is undetermined. This CDR3 is 14 amino acids long. Trimming took off 4 bases at V and 8 bases at J, with 17 bases between the two ends. Germline lookup yields CDR1 SGHTA and CDR2 FQGNSA. The CDR3 loop is CASSSTHDGRGYTF. DNA for the CDR3: TGTGCCAGCAGCTCAACTCATGACGGGAGGGGCTACACCTTC.